One sample yielded the 28 T cell receptor beta chains listed below, sequenced in a study of blood T cell repertoires in COVID-19. Clones were sequenced by immunoSEQ multiplex PCR, and TCRdb holds only the in-frame ones, with some missing. The sample gives some 78,000 clones, around nine tenths of which show up once; around 5.1% is in the top ten. Source material: peripheral blood. These receptors were obtained from a woman of 80 years or more with active or convalescent COVID-19.

This rearrangement joins TRBV6-6 to TRBJ1-2, with D uncertain. The germline V and J ends were trimmed by 0 bases and 6 bases, with 14 bases remaining between them. The germline gives CDR1 MNHNY, CDR2 SVGAGI (reference sequence). This CDR3 region has 15 residues. CDR3 residues: CASSYSWQLSDGYTF. CDR3 bases: TGTGCCAGCAGTTACTCGTGGCAGTTAAGCGATGGCTACACCTTC.

CDR3 bases: TGTGCCAGCAGTTCAGAAGGGGATGGCTACACCTTC. This gives the protein CASSSEGDGYTF. This chain uses TRBV6-5 with TRBJ1-2; possibly TRBD1 for D (5 bases). Germline assignment: CDR1 MNHEY and CDR2 SVGAGI. The CDR3 extends over 12 amino acids. V was cut by 4 bases and J by 6 bases, with 9 bases left in between.

The chain has TRBV18 and TRBJ1-1, with 9 bases matching TRBD1. The CDR3 runs 15 residues. The germline CDR1 and CDR2 sequences are KGHSH and LQKENI. J was trimmed by 4 bases and V by 5 bases; bases with no gene match: 8. DNA for the CDR3: TGTGCCAGCTCAGGTCAGACAGGGGGGATCACTGAAGCTTTCTTT. It codes for CASSGQTGGITEAFF.

CDR3: CASSLAGTGSRGYTF. In DNA, the CDR3 is TGTGCCAGCAGCTTGGCTGGGACAGGGTCACGCGGCTACACCTTC. J is TRBJ1-2 and V is TRBV5-6; 9 nucleotides agree with TRBD1. Germline assignment: CDR1 SGHDT and CDR2 YYEEEE. V gave up 0 bases and J gave up 8 bases; unmatched junction bases: 8. The CDR3 covers 15 residues.

The V gene is TRBV9, the J gene TRBJ2-3, with no clear D. Germline values: CDR1 SGDLS, CDR2 YYNGEE. CDR3 size: 13 residues. Trimming took 0 bases from V and 3 from J, leaving 5 bases between them. The CDR3 bases are TGTGCCAGCAGCGTAGCCCTAACAGATACGCAGTATTTT. It specifies CASSVALTDTQYF.

The rearrangement joins TRBV2 to TRBJ1-1, with 7 bases matching TRBD1. J gave up 4 bases and V 6 bases, and 5 bases lay outside the gene matches. Germline-derived CDR1 and CDR2 are SNHLY and FYNNEI. This CDR3 region has 13 residues. The DNA of the CDR3 is TGTGCCAGCAGACGAGCAGGGGGCACTGAAGCTTTCTTT. Its protein is CASRRAGGTEAFF.

The table lists this clone with a count of one. This chain connects TRBV18 to TRBJ1-1; 8 positions match TRBD1. Germline trimming cut 5 bases from V and 10 bases from J; bases unmatched to any gene: 12. CDR1 is KGHSH and CDR2 is LQKENI in the germline V gene. The CDR3 has 14 amino acids. Here the CDR3 DNA reads TGTGCCAGCTCAGAACAGGGACAGGAGTCAAGAGCTTTCTTT. Residues: CASSEQGQESRAFF.

The chain has TRBV12-5 and TRBJ1-1; D gene unclear. Trimming removed 5 bases from V and 1 base from J, with 14 bases in between. Germline values: CDR1 LGHNT, CDR2 FRNRAP. The CDR3 contains 15 residues. DNA for the CDR3: TGTGCTAGTGGTGTCCTCCGGGGTGGGAACACTGAAGCTTTCTTT. It is translated as CASGVLRGGNTEAFF. Looking up the rest from reference TRBV12-5 and TRBJ1-1 gives the full variable domain: DARVTQTPRHKVTEMGQEVTMRCQPILGHNTVFWYRQTMMQGLELLAYFRNRAPLDDSGMPKDRFSAEMPDATLATLKIQPSEPRDSAVYFCASGVLRGGNTEAFFGQGTRLTVV.

The rearrangement links TRBV6-2 or TRBV6-3 to TRBJ2-7, with 7 bases that match TRBD1. The CDR3 sequence is 14 residues long. Losses at the gene ends were 4 bases for V and 2 bases for J; bases not matched to a gene: 5. Germline CDR1 and CDR2: MNHEY and SVGEGT. The CDR3: CASSLQGDPYEQYF. The DNA for the CDR3 is TGTGCCAGCAGTTTGCAGGGGGATCCCTACGAGCAGTACTTC.

Only a few counts were recorded for this clone. The chain joins TRBV6-5 to TRBJ1-1; TRBD1 is a possible D gene (5 bases). The CDR3 runs to 14 residues. Germline CDR1 reads MNHEY; CDR2 reads SVGAGI. The V end lost 3 bases, the J end lost 4 bases, and 12 bases lay between the germline ends. CDR3 in DNA: TGTGCCAGCAGTTATAGGGGAGGGAGCACTGAAGCTTTCTTT. Encoded protein: CASSYRGGSTEAFF.

This clone was counted once. The chain is built from TRBV5-4 and TRBJ1-1, with TRBD1 identical over 11 bases. The CDR3 covers 17 residues. Per germline, CDR1 SGHNT and CDR2 YYREEE (reference sequence). V dropped 4 bases and J dropped 0; count of bases not matched to a gene: 8. CDR3: CASSPGQGAFMNTEAFF. The CDR3 DNA reads as TGTGCCAGCAGCCCCGGACAGGGGGCTTTCATGAACACTGAAGCTTTCTTT.

The gene calls are TRBV18 and TRBJ1-6; no reliable D call. Deletions cut 0 bases from V and 8 bases from J, with 8 bases between. Per germline, CDR1 KGHSH and CDR2 LQKENI. The CDR3 extends over 14 amino acids. The CDR3 region is CASSPPGEDSPLHF. As DNA, the CDR3 is TGTGCCAGCTCACCACCAGGCGAGGATTCACCCCTCCACTTT. Looking up the rest from reference TRBV18 and TRBJ1-6 gives the full variable domain: NAGVMQNPRHLVRRRGQEARLRCSPMKGHSHVYWYRQLPEEGLKFMVYLQKENIIDESGMPKERFSAEFPKEGPSILRIQQVVRGDSAAYFCASSPPGEDSPLHFGNGTRLTVT.

The CDR3 sequence is CASSKGRRQGHQPQHF. CDR3 in DNA: TGTGCCAGTAGTAAAGGTCGGAGACAGGGGCATCAGCCCCAGCATTTT. This chain links TRBV19 with TRBJ1-5; TRBD1 agrees at 8 bases. Germline CDR1 and CDR2: LNHDA and SQIVND (reference sequence). The CDR3 is 16 residues long. After removal of 4 bases from V and 5 bases from J, the junction contained 10 bases not matched to a gene. The full variable domain, rest sourced from reference TRBV19 and TRBJ1-5, is DGGITQSPKYLFRKEGQNVTLSCEQNLNHDAMYWYRQDPGQGLRLIYYSQIVNDFQKGDIAEGYSVSREKKESFPLTVTSAQKNPTAFYLCASSKGRRQGHQPQHFGDGTRLSIL.

This clone showed up just once. This chain joins TRBV28 and TRBJ1-2; the match to TRBD1 covers 7 bases. The CDR3 runs 14 residues. The germline gives CDR1 MDHEN, CDR2 SYDVKM. V trimming: 2 bases; J trimming: 4 bases; junction bases outside the gene matches: 4. In nucleotides, the CDR3 is TGTGCCAGCAGTTTAGTGGACAGGAGCTATGGCTACACCTTC. It yields the protein CASSLVDRSYGYTF.

This chain links TRBV5-1 with TRBJ1-1; tentatively, D is TRBD1 (6 bases). The CDR3 is made up of 15 amino acids. Germline V lookup: CDR1 SGHRS, CDR2 YFSETQ. V was shortened by 4 bases and J by 5 bases, with 18 bases between the two germline ends. The CDR3 DNA is TGCGCCAGCAGCGCTAATACAGGGTCACTAACTGAAGCTTTCTTT. Amino acid sequence: CASSANTGSLTEAFF. The whole variable domain, filled in from reference TRBV5-1 and TRBJ1-1, reads KAGVTQTPRYLIKTRGQQVTLSCSPISGHRSVSWYQQTPGQGLQFLFEYFSETQRNKGNFPGRFSGRQFSNSRSEMNVSTLELGDSALYLCASSANTGSLTEAFFGQGTRLTVV.

This clone appeared a single time. The gene calls are TRBV28 and TRBJ2-7; the D gene is possibly TRBD1 (6 bases). V shed 5 bases and J shed 7 bases, with 24 bases lying between them. The CDR3 is made up of 16 amino acids. Germline V gene lookup returns CDR1 MDHEN and CDR2 SYDVKM. Here the CDR3 reads CASSLPLSQGSGEQYF. In DNA, the CDR3 is TGTGCCAGCAGTCTTCCTTTGTCACAGGGTTCGGGGGAGCAGTACTTC.

This chain uses TRBV25-1 with TRBJ1-2; D is unclear. Germline lookup yields CDR1 MGHDK and CDR2 SYGVNS. V shed 6 bases and J shed 7 bases, with 9 bases lying between them. The CDR3 covers 11 residues. The CDR3 reads CASREVGGYTF. CDR3 in DNA: TGTGCCAGCAGAGAAGTCGGTGGCTACACCTTC.

This chain links TRBV29-1 with TRBJ2-7, with 7 positions matching TRBD2. Germline CDR1 reads SQVTM; CDR2 reads ANQGSEA. CDR3 length: 12 residues. V trimming: 7 bases; J trimming: 1 base; junction bases outside the gene matches: 4. The CDR3 protein is CSAGGGSYEQYF. CDR3 DNA sequence: TGCAGCGCGGGAGGAGGATCCTACGAGCAGTACTTC.

The rearrangement joins TRBV24-1 to TRBJ1-5; the D gene is possibly TRBD1 (5 bases). This CDR3 contains 16 residues. Germline V lookup: CDR1 KGHDR, CDR2 SFDVKD. Trimming took off 3 bases at V and 0 bases at J, with 11 bases between the two ends. CDR3 region: CATSDPGVGSNQPQHF. The DNA for the CDR3 is TGTGCCACCAGTGATCCGGGGGTCGGTAGCAATCAGCCCCAGCATTTT.

J is TRBJ2-2 and V is TRBV7-2, with 8 bases that match TRBD1. With V trimmed by 5 bases and J by 4 bases, 6 bases remained unmatched. Germline V gives CDR1 SGHTA, CDR2 FQGNSA. The CDR3 loop spans 15 amino acids. The CDR3, as DNA: TGTGCCAGCAGCACCGGGACAGGACTCACCGGGGAGCTGTTTTTT. Translating it yields CASSTGTGLTGELFF.

A few counts support this clone. The genes are TRBV11-2 and TRBJ2-3, with 10 bases identical to TRBD2. J gave up 1 base and V 1 base, and 2 bases lay outside the gene matches. Germline V gene lookup returns CDR1 SGHAT and CDR2 FQNNGV. This CDR3 has 16 residues. The CDR3 region has the DNA TGTGCCAGCAGCTTAGTCAGCGGGGGGGGCACAGATACGCAGTATTTT. Translation: CASSLVSGGGTDTQYF.

The chain recombines TRBV6-2 or TRBV6-3 with TRBJ1-4; 9 bases align to TRBD1. CDR3 size: 17 residues. The junction had 8 bases not matched to a gene; V was cut back by 6 bases and J by 0 bases. Germline CDR1 is MNHEY and CDR2 is SVGEGT. This CDR3 reads CASSIDRGNTTNEKLFF. CDR3 in DNA: TGTGCCAGCAGCATCGACAGGGGGAACACAACTAATGAAAAACTGTTTTTT.

This clone was seen once. The chain employs TRBV19 and TRBJ2-1; 8 bases are shared with TRBD1. The germline V gene has CDR1 LNHDA and CDR2 SQIVND (reference sequence). With V trimmed by 1 base and J by 0 bases, 2 bases remained unmatched. The CDR3 length is 16 residues. CDR3 sequence reads: CASSIGQGSSYNEQFF. CDR3 nucleotide sequence: TGTGCCAGTAGTATAGGACAGGGGAGCTCCTACAATGAGCAGTTCTTC. Complete variable domain (other parts from reference TRBV19 and TRBJ2-1): DGGITQSPKYLFRKEGQNVTLSCEQNLNHDAMYWYRQDPGQGLRLIYYSQIVNDFQKGDIAEGYSVSREKKESFPLTVTSAQKNPTAFYLCASSIGQGSSYNEQFFGPGTRLTVL.

The chain combines TRBV19 with TRBJ2-2; TRBD1 matches at 7 bases. The V segment lost 7 bases and the J segment 2 bases; nucleotides outside the gene matches: 10. The CDR3 consists of 16 residues. Germline V CDR1 and CDR2: LNHDA, SQIVND (reference sequence). In DNA, the CDR3 is TGTGCCAGTAAGGGCCAGGGGGATAGAAACACCGGGGAGCTGTTTTTT. It yields the protein CASKGQGDRNTGELFF.

V is TRBV14 and J is TRBJ2-7; 8 positions match TRBD2. Germline V gives CDR1 SGHDN, CDR2 FVKESK. This CDR3 has 12 residues. After removal of 3 bases from V and 7 bases from J, the junction contained 2 bases not matched to a gene. Here the CDR3 DNA reads TGTGCCAGCAGCCATCGGGAGGGGGAGCAGTACTTC. It yields the protein CASSHREGEQYF.

This rearrangement joins TRBV3-1 (or the pseudogene TRBV3-2) to TRBJ2-3, with TRBD2 identical over 7 bases. Trimming cost V 5 bases and J 0 bases; bases outside gene matches: 8. The CDR3 loop spans 16 amino acids. Germline V CDR1 and CDR2: LGHDT, YNNKEL (reference sequence). The CDR3 region has the DNA TGTGCCAGCAGCTTAGGGATAGCGGGTAGCACAGATACGCAGTATTTT. The encoded protein is CASSLGIAGSTDTQYF.

V usage is TRBV4-1 and J usage is TRBJ2-7, with D uncertain. CDR1 is MGHRA and CDR2 is YSYEKL in the germline V gene. Trimming removed 4 bases from V and 0 bases from J, with 13 bases in between. The CDR3 is 15 residues long. The CDR3 spells CASSPTQVYSYEQYF. DNA for the CDR3: TGCGCCAGCAGCCCAACTCAGGTGTACTCCTACGAGCAGTACTTC.

This sequence joins TRBV6-5 and TRBJ2-3; perhaps TRBD2 as D (5 bases). V lost 0 bases and J 2 bases, leaving 12 bases between the germline ends. Per the germline V gene, CDR1 is MNHEY and CDR2 is SVGAGI. This CDR3 spans 16 amino acids. CDR3: CASSYSIGIYTDTQYF. In DNA, the CDR3 is TGTGCCAGCAGTTACTCGATCGGGATTTACACAGATACGCAGTATTTT.